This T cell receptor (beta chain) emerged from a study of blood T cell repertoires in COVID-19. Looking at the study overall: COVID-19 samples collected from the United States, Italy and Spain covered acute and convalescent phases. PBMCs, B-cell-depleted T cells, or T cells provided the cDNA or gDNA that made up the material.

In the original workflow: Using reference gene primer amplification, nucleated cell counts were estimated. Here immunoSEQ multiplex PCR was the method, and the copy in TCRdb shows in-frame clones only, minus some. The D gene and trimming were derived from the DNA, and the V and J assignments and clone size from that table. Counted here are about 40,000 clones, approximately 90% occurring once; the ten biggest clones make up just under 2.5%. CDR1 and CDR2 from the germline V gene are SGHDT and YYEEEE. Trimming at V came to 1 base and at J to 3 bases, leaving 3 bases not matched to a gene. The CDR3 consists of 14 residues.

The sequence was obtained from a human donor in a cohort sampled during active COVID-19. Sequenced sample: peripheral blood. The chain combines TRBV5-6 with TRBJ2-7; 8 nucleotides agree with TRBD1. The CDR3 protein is CASSLLDRGYEQYF. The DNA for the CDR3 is TGTGCCAGCAGCTTGCTCGACAGGGGCTACGAGCAGTACTTC.